This TCR beta chain came from a study of cytomegalovirus exposure and HLA in healthy donors. Looking at the study overall: Of several hundred genotyped donors, about 81% clustered with self-reported Caucasian donors.

There are 12 residues in the CDR3. Trimming removed 3 bases from V and 6 bases from J, with 8 bases in between. Germline V gene sequence: CDR1 SQVTM, CDR2 ANQGSEA. Amplification used 60 Vbeta primers and 13 Jbeta primers. The data were produced by immunoSEQ multiplex PCR, yet TCRdb's version contains in-frame clones alone and is incomplete. In the table there are about 190,000 clones, around 90% of which are singletons. The chain has TRBV29-1 and TRBJ1-4; D gene unclear. The TCR was taken from a boy younger than 10 in good health and CMV-seronegative. Sequenced input: PBMCs. CDR3 nucleotide sequence: TGCAGCGTTGAGGGAGGCTATGAAAAACTGTTTTTT. Translation: CSVEGGYEKLFF. The full variable domain, rest sourced from reference TRBV29-1 and TRBJ1-4, is SAVISQKPSRDICQRGTSLTIQCQVDSQVTMMFWYRQQPGQSLTLIATANQGSEATYESGFVIDKFPISRPNLTFSTLTVSNMSPEDSSIYLCSVEGGYEKLFFGSGTQLSVL.